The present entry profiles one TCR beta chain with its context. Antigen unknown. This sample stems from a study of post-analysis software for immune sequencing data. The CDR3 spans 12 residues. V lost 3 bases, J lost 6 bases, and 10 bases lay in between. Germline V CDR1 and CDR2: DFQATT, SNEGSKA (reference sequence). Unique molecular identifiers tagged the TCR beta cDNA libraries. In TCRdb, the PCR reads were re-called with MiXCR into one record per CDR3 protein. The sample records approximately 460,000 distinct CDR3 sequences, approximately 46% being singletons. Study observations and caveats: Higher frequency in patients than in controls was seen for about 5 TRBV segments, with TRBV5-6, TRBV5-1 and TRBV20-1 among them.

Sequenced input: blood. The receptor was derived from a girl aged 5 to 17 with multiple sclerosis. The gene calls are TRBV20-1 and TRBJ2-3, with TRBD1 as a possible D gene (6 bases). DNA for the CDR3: TGCAGTGCTAGTGTCCAGGGGGATACGCAGTATTTT. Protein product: CSASVQGDTQYF.